There are many counts of the clone carrying this T cell receptor (beta chain). Its specificity is unknown. TCRdb independently ran MiXCR on the 5' RACE reads; one entry per CDR3 protein. The sample has fewer than 550,000 distinct CDR3 sequences, about 5% seen once; the top ten hold 3% to 4%. This record comes from a study of CD8 T cells in ankylosing spondylitis. Study-level points and caveats: For ankylosing spondylitis blood, a TCR beta motif of seven to nine highly homologous variants appeared characteristic.

There are 15 residues in the CDR3. Trimming took off 1 base at V and 3 bases at J, with 13 bases between the two ends. The V gene's germline CDR1 is MNHEY and CDR2 SVGAGI. The origin of this receptor is a male donor with ankylosing spondylitis. The material sequenced was blood, either unsorted or a sorted T cell fraction (not recorded which). The chain employs TRBV6-5 and TRBJ2-7; D might be TRBD1 or TRBD2, each matching 5 bases. The CDR3 reads CASSYWSGALYEQYF. The CDR3 DNA follows: TGTGCCAGCAGTTACTGGTCCGGGGCCCTCTACGAGCAGTACTTC.